A single sample is the source of the 15 T cell receptor beta chains below, sequenced in a study of cytomegalovirus exposure and HLA in healthy donors. Vbeta (60) and Jbeta (13) primers were used in the PCR. Here immunoSEQ multiplex PCR was the method, and the copy in TCRdb shows in-frame clones only, minus some. The sample lists 150,000 to 200,000 clones, 65% to 90% occurring once. The sequenced sample was PBMCs. The receptors were gathered from a woman aged 18-35 years in good health and CMV-seronegative.

V gene TRBV10-2 combines with J gene TRBJ1-5; weak D call: TRBD1 (6 bases). The CDR3 runs 13 residues. Trimming shortened V by 6 bases and J by 2 bases, and 8 bases separated the two germline ends. CDR1 and CDR2 (germline): WSHSY, SAAADI. The CDR3, as DNA: TGCGCCAGCAGCCGGACAGGCAATCAGCCCCAGCATTTT. Translated: CASSRTGNQPQHF.

This clone has just a few counts. CDR3 residues: CASTRTGDSYEQYF. In DNA form, the CDR3 reads TGCGCCAGCACAAGGACAGGGGATTCCTACGAGCAGTACTTC. This chain links TRBV5-1 with TRBJ2-7, with 9 bases that match TRBD1. The CDR3 contains 14 residues. Germline CDR1 SGHRS, CDR2 YFSETQ. The ends lost 6 bases at V and 1 base at J; junction bases unmatched: 5. The variable domain in full, with the rest retrieved from reference TRBV5-1 and TRBJ2-7, is KAGVTQTPRYLIKTRGQQVTLSCSPISGHRSVSWYQQTPGQGLQFLFEYFSETQRNKGNFPGRFSGRQFSNSRSEMNVSTLELGDSALYLCASTRTGDSYEQYFGPGTRLTVT.

V and J are TRBV6-1 and TRBJ1-1; tentative D call: TRBD1 (5 bases). V lost 5 bases to trimming and J lost 6 bases, with 16 bases between them. This CDR3 comprises 14 residues. CDR1 and CDR2 (germline): MNHNS, SASEGT. The CDR3 here is CASSSWGGAAEAFF. Written as DNA, the CDR3 is TGTGCCAGCAGTTCTTGGGGGGGTGCAGCTGAAGCTTTCTTT.

The chain links TRBV14 to TRBJ1-3, with a tentative D call TRBD1 (5 bases). The CDR3 runs to 15 residues. V lost 1 base and J 2 bases, leaving 9 bases between the germline ends. CDR1 is SGHDN, CDR2 FVKESK, per germline. Written as DNA, the CDR3 is TGTGCCAGCAGCCAAGTCGCAGGGACTGGAAACACCATATATTTT. It is translated as CASSQVAGTGNTIYF.

This rearrangement joins TRBV10-2 to TRBJ2-7; possible D gene TRBD1, 6 bases. Deletions cut 3 bases from V and 3 bases from J, with 6 bases between. Germline V lookup: CDR1 WSHSY, CDR2 SAAADI. This CDR3 region has 12 residues. The CDR3 DNA follows: TGCGCCAGCAGTGAACAGGGCTACGAGCAGTACTTC. It codes for CASSEQGYEQYF.

This chain joins TRBV28 and TRBJ1-2; tentative D call: TRBD1 (6 bases). The CDR3 loop spans 12 amino acids. Per the germline V gene, CDR1 is MDHEN and CDR2 is SYDVKM. V lost 9 bases and J 7 bases, leaving 15 bases between the germline ends. CDR3 DNA: TGTGCCAGTACCCAGGGGTTGGCTGGCTACACCTTC. Its translation is CASTQGLAGYTF.

The chain joins TRBV18 to TRBJ2-7, with D tentatively TRBD2 (6 bases). The germline V and J ends were trimmed by 3 bases and 0 bases, with 12 bases remaining between them. From germline, CDR1 is KGHSH and CDR2 LQKENI. The CDR3 consists of 15 residues. CDR3 in DNA: TGTGCCAGCTCACCCCGGGACTTCTTCTCCTACGAGCAGTACTTC. Protein product: CASSPRDFFSYEQYF.

Comments on this clone: The same CDR3 can be traced to other DNA sequences in this sample. The chain employs TRBV19 and TRBJ2-5; 8 bases map to TRBD1. Per germline, CDR1 LNHDA and CDR2 SQIVND (reference sequence). V lost 5 bases and J lost 3; bases outside the gene matches: 2. The CDR3 length is 13 residues. DNA of the CDR3: TGTGCCAGTAGTTTGGACAGGGAAGAGACCCAGTACTTC. Translated, it gives CASSLDREETQYF.

The J gene is TRBJ2-2, the V gene TRBV6-5; no definite D call. Germline V gives CDR1 MNHEY, CDR2 SVGAGI. Trimming cost V 3 bases and J 5 bases, with 16 bases left between them. The CDR3 is 16 residues long. The CDR3 DNA follows: TGTGCCAGCAGTTATTTGCCGCTAGGTTCAACCGGGGAGCTGTTTTTT. Protein product: CASSYLPLGSTGELFF.

This clone appeared once. The CDR3 coding sequence is TGTGCCAGCAGTTTAATACTAGCGGGGGGGGCAGATACGCAGTATTTT. This codes for CASSLILAGGADTQYF. This chain joins TRBV27 and TRBJ2-3; 13 bases line up with TRBD2. CDR1 MNHEY and CDR2 SMNVEV come from the germline V gene (reference sequence). This CDR3 has 16 amino acids. V trimming: 2 bases; J trimming: 4 bases; junction bases outside the gene matches: 3.

V and J are TRBV27 and TRBJ2-6; D possibly corresponds to TRBD2 (5 bases). Trimming stripped 5 bases from V and 2 bases from J, with 10 bases between. The germline CDR1 and CDR2 sequences are MNHEY and SMNVEV (reference sequence). There are 15 residues in the CDR3. This chain's CDR3 is CASSHGDPGANVLTF. The CDR3 DNA follows: TGTGCCAGCAGTCACGGGGATCCTGGGGCCAACGTCCTGACTTTC.

The chain couples TRBV2 to TRBJ2-5; 8 nucleotides align to TRBD1. The CDR3 is 14 amino acids. Germline values: CDR1 SNHLY, CDR2 FYNNEI. Trimming cost V 7 bases and J 4 bases; bases outside gene matches: 8. In DNA form, the CDR3 reads TGTGCCAGCACTCGGCAGGGGGCGCGAGAGACCCAGTACTTC. It is translated as CASTRQGARETQYF.

This clone was seen once. This chain connects TRBV2 to TRBJ1-5; D may be TRBD1 (5 bases). The CDR3 runs 14 residues. Looked up from germline, CDR1 is SNHLY and CDR2 is FYNNEI. V was cut by 4 bases and J by 5 bases, with 12 bases left in between. The CDR3 DNA is TGTGCCAGCAGTGGGGTTAGGGGTTATCAGCCCCAGCATTTT. Encoded protein: CASSGVRGYQPQHF. The variable domain in full, completed from reference TRBV2 and TRBJ1-5, reads EPEVTQTPSHQVTQMGQEVILRCVPISNHLYFYWYRQILGQKVEFLVSFYNNEISEKSEIFDDQFSVERPDGSNFTLKIRSTKLEDSAMYFCASSGVRGYQPQHFGDGTRLSIL.

V is TRBV2 and J is TRBJ2-5; TRBD1 matches at 9 bases. CDR1 SNHLY and CDR2 FYNNEI come from the germline V gene. The J segment lost 4 bases and the V segment lost 6 bases, leaving 0 bases of the junction unmatched. This CDR3 region has 12 residues. For the CDR3, the DNA is TGTGCCAGCAGGGGACAGGGAGAGACCCAGTACTTC. This encodes CASRGQGETQYF.

V and J are TRBV19 and TRBJ1-2; D gene ambiguous. The germline gives CDR1 LNHDA, CDR2 SQIVND (reference sequence). V shed 3 bases and J shed 1 base, with 12 bases lying between them. The CDR3 spans 15 residues. The CDR3 here is CASSIGRELNYGYTF. The CDR3, as DNA: TGTGCCAGTAGTATTGGGAGAGAACTTAACTATGGCTACACCTTC. Combining the CDR3 with reference TRBV19 and TRBJ1-2 gives the whole variable domain DGGITQSPKYLFRKEGQNVTLSCEQNLNHDAMYWYRQDPGQGLRLIYYSQIVNDFQKGDIAEGYSVSREKKESFPLTVTSAQKNPTAFYLCASSIGRELNYGYTFGSGTRLTVV.